One and the same sample provided the 10 T cell receptor beta chains below, sequenced in a study of control samples from healthy donors and cancer patients. Assay used: immunoSEQ multiplex PCR; TCRdb lists only in-frame clones, some missing. Counted here are roughly 73,000 clones, 85% to 95% occurring once; the ten biggest clones make up around 6%. Sequenced sample: blood. These receptors originate from a woman in her fifties or sixties in good health.

V and J are TRBV24-1 and TRBJ2-1; D perhaps matches TRBD2 (5 bases). Germline values: CDR1 KGHDR, CDR2 SFDVKD. Deletions cut 3 bases from V and 8 bases from J, with 22 bases between. The CDR3 is made up of 17 amino acids. The CDR3 DNA follows: TGTGCCACCAGTGATACAACCGGAGGTTTAGGTGTGGATGAGCAGTTCTTC. It is translated as CATSDTTGGLGVDEQFF.

The V gene is TRBV27, the J gene TRBJ2-1, with TRBD2 identical over 10 bases. The CDR3 is made up of 14 amino acids. Germline lookup yields CDR1 MNHEY and CDR2 SMNVEV (reference sequence). The V segment lost 6 bases and the J segment 4 bases; nucleotides outside the gene matches: 3. The CDR3: CASRRTSGYNEQFF. CDR3 coding DNA: TGTGCCAGCAGAAGGACTAGCGGTTACAATGAGCAGTTCTTC.

This clone was picked up a small number of times. The V and J genes are TRBV28 and TRBJ2-7, with 7 bases fitting TRBD1. Trimming cost V 4 bases and J 4 bases; bases outside gene matches: 13. This CDR3 contains 16 residues. CDR1 MDHEN and CDR2 SYDVKM come from the germline V gene. This CDR3 is CASSSLGGQPGYEQYF. As DNA, the CDR3 is TGTGCCAGCAGTTCCCTAGGGGGACAGCCGGGATACGAGCAGTACTTC.

This chain connects TRBV19 to TRBJ2-7; 9 bases align to TRBD1. Trimming took 10 bases from V and 5 from J; bases not matched to a gene: 9. This CDR3 has 13 amino acids. Per the germline V gene, CDR1 is LNHDA and CDR2 is SQIVND (reference sequence). CDR3 bases: TGTGCCACCGGGACAGGGAATCGGAACGAGCAGTACTTC. It encodes CATGTGNRNEQYF. Looking up the rest from reference TRBV19 and TRBJ2-7 gives the full variable domain: DGGITQSPKYLFRKEGQNVTLSCEQNLNHDAMYWYRQDPGQGLRLIYYSQIVNDFQKGDIAEGYSVSREKKESFPLTVTSAQKNPTAFYLCATGTGNRNEQYFGPGTRLTVT.

The chain has TRBV6-6 and TRBJ2-7; the D is unclear. Germline values: CDR1 MNHNY, CDR2 SVGAGI (reference sequence). The CDR3 totals 12 residues. Deletions cut 8 bases from V and 7 bases from J, with 15 bases between. The CDR3 coding sequence is TGTGCCAGCTCAACCCTACCAAGGGAGCAGTACTTC. Translating it yields CASSTLPREQYF.

This chain links TRBV3-1 (or the pseudogene TRBV3-2) with TRBJ2-1, with 7 nucleotides matching TRBD2. Per germline, CDR1 LGHDT and CDR2 YNNKEL (reference sequence). The CDR3 length is 15 residues. Trimming took 4 bases from V and 5 from J; bases not matched to a gene: 8. CDR3 sequence reads: CASSLPGRENNEQFF. CDR3 DNA: TGTGCCAGCAGCCTTCCTGGGCGGGAGAACAATGAGCAGTTCTTC.

V and J are TRBV6-6 and TRBJ2-2, with D unclear. The CDR3 covers 13 residues. Trimming stripped 7 bases from V and 2 bases from J, with 8 bases between. Per the germline V gene, CDR1 is MNHNY and CDR2 is SVGAGI (reference sequence). CDR3: CASTSENTGELFF. The DNA of the CDR3 is TGTGCCAGCACCAGTGAAAACACCGGGGAGCTGTTTTTT.

The V gene is TRBV5-1, the J gene TRBJ2-5; D remains unclear. Germline V gene lookup returns CDR1 SGHRS and CDR2 YFSETQ. Trimming removed 0 bases at V and 1 base at J, with 16 bases between. CDR3 length equals 17 residues. The CDR3 region is CASSLERGPKGQETQYF. CDR3 sequence (DNA): TGCGCCAGCAGCTTGGAGCGTGGGCCGAAGGGCCAAGAGACCCAGTACTTC. Full variable domain (outside the CDR3, taken from reference TRBV5-1 and TRBJ2-5): KAGVTQTPRYLIKTRGQQVTLSCSPISGHRSVSWYQQTPGQGLQFLFEYFSETQRNKGNFPGRFSGRQFSNSRSEMNVSTLELGDSALYLCASSLERGPKGQETQYFGPGTRLLVL.

V usage is TRBV19 and J usage is TRBJ1-5, with 7 bases lining up with TRBD1. Germline V gene data show CDR1 as LNHDA and CDR2 as SQIVND (reference sequence). This CDR3 region has 13 residues. Trimming at V came to 11 bases and at J to 2 bases, leaving 6 bases not matched to a gene. The CDR3 coding sequence is TGTGCCTCCGGGGGGACAGGCAATCAGCCCCAGCATTTT. This gives the protein CASGGTGNQPQHF.

Concerning this clone itself: Germline and junction disagree at one end, which may indicate a read error. This sample includes further DNA sequences coding for the same CDR3. The V gene is TRBV4-1, the J gene TRBJ1-2; the match to TRBD1 covers 8 bases. This CDR3 comprises 15 residues. Germline lookup yields CDR1 MGHRA and CDR2 YSYEKL. CDR3 sequence reads: CASSQDRTGWDGYTF. CDR3 in DNA: TGCGCCAGCAGCCAAGACAGGACAGGGTGGGATGGTTACACCTTC.